Listed below are T cell receptor beta chains from one sample, sequenced in a study of shared clonotypes between healthy human individuals. Measured with immunoSEQ multiplex PCR; TCRdb has only the in-frame clones, and not every one. This repertoire shows about 1 million clones, 65% to 80% found once; its top ten account for 1.2% to 1.5%. The sample comprised memory CD4+ T cells sorted from blood. Receptors originate from a man younger than 35 in good health. The CDR3 runs from the conserved cysteine through the conserved F or W. Fields, in order: clone size, V gene, D gene, J gene, CDR3 protein, CDR3 DNA. A D gene is named only where the DNA matches it firmly. Clone size is given for some rows only: seen once, a few or many times, or a class if the clone is expanded.

>NA|TRBV6-1|NA|TRBJ2-2
CASSAGFTGELFF
TGTGCCAGCAGTGCCGGATTCACCGGGGAGCTGTTTTTT
>NA|TRBV6-5|TRBD1|TRBJ1-6
CASRPRQGNNSPLHF
TGTGCCAGCAGACCCCGACAGGGGAATAATTCACCCCTCCACTTT
>NA|TRBV6-6|NA|TRBJ1-2
CASSLRERGGYTF
TGTGCCAGCAGTCTCAGGGAAAGAGGAGGCTACACCTTC
>NA|TRBV7-2|NA|TRBJ1-3
CASSGVGGPISGNTIYF
TGTGCCAGCAGCGGGGTCGGGGGACCCATCTCTGGAAACACCATATATTTT
>NA|TRBV7-2|NA|TRBJ2-7
CASSSEYGPSYEQYF
TGTGCCAGCAGCTCCGAGTACGGGCCCTCCTACGAGCAGTACTTC
>NA|TRBV6-5|TRBD1|TRBJ1-2
CATARGRSYGYTF
TGTGCCACCGCCAGGGGGCGATCCTATGGCTACACCTTC
>NA|TRBV27|NA|TRBJ2-7
CASWTSYEQYF
TGTGCCAGCTGGACGTCCTACGAGCAGTACTTC
>few|TRBV6-1|NA|TRBJ1-6
CASRPTTNSPLHF
TGTGCCAGCAGACCGACGACCAATTCACCCCTCCACTTT
>few|TRBV30|TRBD1|TRBJ1-5
CAWARDRAFHGNQPQHF
TGTGCCTGGGCCCGGGACAGGGCGTTCCATGGCAATCAGCCCCAGCATTTT
>NA|TRBV6-5|TRBD1|TRBJ2-2
CASSSPGQLRELFF
TGTGCCAGCAGTTCACCGGGACAGTTAAGGGAGCTGTTTTTT